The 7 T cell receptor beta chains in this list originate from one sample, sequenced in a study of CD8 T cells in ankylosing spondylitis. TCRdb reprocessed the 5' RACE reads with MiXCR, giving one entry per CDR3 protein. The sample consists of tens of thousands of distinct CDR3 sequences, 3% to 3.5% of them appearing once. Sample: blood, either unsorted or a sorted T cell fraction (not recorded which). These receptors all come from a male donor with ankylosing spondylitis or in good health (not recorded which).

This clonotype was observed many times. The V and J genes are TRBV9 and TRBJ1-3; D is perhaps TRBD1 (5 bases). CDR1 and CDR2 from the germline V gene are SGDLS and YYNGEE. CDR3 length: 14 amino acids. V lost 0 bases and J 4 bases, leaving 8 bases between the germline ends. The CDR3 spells CASSVEGFGNTIYF. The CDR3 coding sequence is TGTGCCAGCAGCGTAGAGGGGTTCGGAAACACCATATATTTT.

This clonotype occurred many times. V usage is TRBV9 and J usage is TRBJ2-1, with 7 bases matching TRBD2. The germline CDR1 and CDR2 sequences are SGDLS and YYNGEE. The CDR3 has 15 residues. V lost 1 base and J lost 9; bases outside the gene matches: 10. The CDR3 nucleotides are TGTGCCAGCAGCGTATCGTGGGAGGGCCGAGGTGAGCAGTTCTTC. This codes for CASSVSWEGRGEQFF. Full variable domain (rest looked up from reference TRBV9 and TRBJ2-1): DSGVTQTPKHLITATGQRVTLRCSPRSGDLSVYWYQQSLDQGLQFLIQYYNGEERAKGNILERFSAQQFPDLHSELNLSSLELGDSALYFCASSVSWEGRGEQFFGPGTRLTVL.

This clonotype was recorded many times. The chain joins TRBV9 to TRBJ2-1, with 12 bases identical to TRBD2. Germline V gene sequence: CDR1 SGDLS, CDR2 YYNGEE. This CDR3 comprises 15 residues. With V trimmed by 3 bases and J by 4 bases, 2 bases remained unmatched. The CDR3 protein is CASSDLAGGYNEQFF. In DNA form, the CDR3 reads TGTGCCAGCAGCGACCTAGCGGGAGGGTACAATGAGCAGTTCTTC.

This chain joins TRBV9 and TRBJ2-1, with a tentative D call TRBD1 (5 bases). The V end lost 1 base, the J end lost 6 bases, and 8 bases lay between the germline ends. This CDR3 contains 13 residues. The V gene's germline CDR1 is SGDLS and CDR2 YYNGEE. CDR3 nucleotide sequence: TGTGCCAGCAGCGTATGGACATCCAATGAGCAGTTCTTC. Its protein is CASSVWTSNEQFF.

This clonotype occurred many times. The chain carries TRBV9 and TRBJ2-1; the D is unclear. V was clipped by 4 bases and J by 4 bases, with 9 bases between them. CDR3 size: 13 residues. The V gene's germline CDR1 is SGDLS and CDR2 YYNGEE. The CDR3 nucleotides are TGTGCCAGCAGCACAGACCAGTACAATGAGCAGTTCTTC. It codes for CASSTDQYNEQFF.

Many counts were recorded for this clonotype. CDR3 sequence (DNA): TGTGCCAGCAGCGTGGCAGCAGAAACCTCTGGAAACACCATATATTTT. Its protein product is CASSVAAETSGNTIYF. This chain connects TRBV9 to TRBJ1-3, with unresolved D. Germline loops: CDR1 SGDLS, CDR2 YYNGEE. The V and J ends lost 2 bases and 0 bases respectively, with 12 bases between them. The CDR3 extends over 16 amino acids.

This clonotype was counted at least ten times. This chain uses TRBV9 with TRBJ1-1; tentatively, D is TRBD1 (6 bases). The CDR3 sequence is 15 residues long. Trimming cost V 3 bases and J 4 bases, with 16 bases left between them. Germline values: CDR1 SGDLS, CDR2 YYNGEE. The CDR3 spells CASSDRDTWGTEAFF. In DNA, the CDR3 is TGTGCCAGCAGCGACCGGGACACCTGGGGCACTGAAGCTTTCTTT. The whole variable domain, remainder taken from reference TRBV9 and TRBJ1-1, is DSGVTQTPKHLITATGQRVTLRCSPRSGDLSVYWYQQSLDQGLQFLIQYYNGEERAKGNILERFSAQQFPDLHSELNLSSLELGDSALYFCASSDRDTWGTEAFFGQGTRLTVV.